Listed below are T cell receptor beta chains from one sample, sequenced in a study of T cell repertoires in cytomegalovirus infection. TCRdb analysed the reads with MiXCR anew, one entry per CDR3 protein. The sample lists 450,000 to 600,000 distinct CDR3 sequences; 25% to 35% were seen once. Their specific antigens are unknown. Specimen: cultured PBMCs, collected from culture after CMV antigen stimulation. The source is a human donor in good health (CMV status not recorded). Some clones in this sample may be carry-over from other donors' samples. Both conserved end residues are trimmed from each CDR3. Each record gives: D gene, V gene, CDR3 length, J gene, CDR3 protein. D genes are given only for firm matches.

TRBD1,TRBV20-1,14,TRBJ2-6,SAAGTVNSGANVLT
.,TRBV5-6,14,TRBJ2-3,ASSPVGGWGTDTQY
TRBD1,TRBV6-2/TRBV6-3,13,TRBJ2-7,ASSLGQGEAYEQY
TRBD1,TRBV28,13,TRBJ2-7,ASSLGTGGGNEQY
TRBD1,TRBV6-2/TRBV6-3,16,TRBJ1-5,ASSYSNLAGGSNQPQH
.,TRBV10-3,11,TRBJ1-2,AISAQAADGYT
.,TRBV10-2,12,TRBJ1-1,ASRKPAEPTEAF
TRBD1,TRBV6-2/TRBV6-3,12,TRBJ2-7,ASSYGDREHEQY
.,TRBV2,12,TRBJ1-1,ASSEREGNTEAF
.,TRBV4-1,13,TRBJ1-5,ASSPLGGVNQPQH
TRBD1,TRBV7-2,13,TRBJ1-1,ASNKVQGAHTEAF
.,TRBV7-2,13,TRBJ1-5,ASSLDGSSNQPQH
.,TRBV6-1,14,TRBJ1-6,ASRENPGFDNSPLH
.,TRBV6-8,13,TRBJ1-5,ASSYSWGAEQPQH
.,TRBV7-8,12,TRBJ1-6,ASSLIGDNSPLH
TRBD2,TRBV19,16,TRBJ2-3,ASSIAHLSGSVADTQY
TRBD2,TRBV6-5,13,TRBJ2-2,ASSYLAGGSGELF
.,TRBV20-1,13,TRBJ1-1,SARDIRGAYTEAF
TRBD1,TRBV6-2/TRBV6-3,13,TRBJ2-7,ASSSHSTGADEQY
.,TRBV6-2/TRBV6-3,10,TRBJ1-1,ASSYGSAEAF
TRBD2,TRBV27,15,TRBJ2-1,ASSLRRTSGRDNEQF
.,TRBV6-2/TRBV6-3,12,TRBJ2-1,ASSYREESDEQF
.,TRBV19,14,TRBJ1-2,ASSTSGRRVLNGYT
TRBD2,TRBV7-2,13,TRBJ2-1,ASSPLGTRSHEQF
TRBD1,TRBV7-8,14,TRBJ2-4,ASSPRTGGGKDIQY
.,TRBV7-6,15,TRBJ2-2,ASSLIVPTMYTGELF
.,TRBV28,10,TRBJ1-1,ASSSYSREAF
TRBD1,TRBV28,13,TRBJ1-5,ASSTRQGLGQPQH
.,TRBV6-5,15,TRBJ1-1,ASSYGGSVHSSTEAF
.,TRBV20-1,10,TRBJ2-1,SSSRVGGEQF
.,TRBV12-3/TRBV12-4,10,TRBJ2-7,ASSFNSWEQY
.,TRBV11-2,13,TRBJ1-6,ASSLQTGTNSPLH
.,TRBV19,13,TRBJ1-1,ASSIMQPRNTEAF
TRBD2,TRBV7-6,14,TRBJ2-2,ASSLLAGGDTGELF
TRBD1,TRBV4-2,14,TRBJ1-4,ASSQDGTGGNEKLF
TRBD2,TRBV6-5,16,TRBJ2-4,ASSSPGLAGLAKNIQY
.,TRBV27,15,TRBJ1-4,ASSLVTPLATNEKLF
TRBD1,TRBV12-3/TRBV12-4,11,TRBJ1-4,ASRAGGTEKLF
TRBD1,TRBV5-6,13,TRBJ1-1,ASSGGQGGNTEAF
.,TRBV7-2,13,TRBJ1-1,ASSLGEVGLTEAF
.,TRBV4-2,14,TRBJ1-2,ASSQPGQGTHYGYT
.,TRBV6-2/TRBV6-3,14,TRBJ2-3,ANGTLRERRTDTQY
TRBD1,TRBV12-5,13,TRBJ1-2,ASGYRDREDYGYT
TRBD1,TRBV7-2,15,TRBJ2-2,ASSFAGTGFSTGELF
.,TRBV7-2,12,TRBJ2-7,ASSFVRGDYEQY
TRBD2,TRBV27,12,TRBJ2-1,ASRPAGEGNEQF
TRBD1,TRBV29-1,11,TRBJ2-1,STGQGAGGEQF
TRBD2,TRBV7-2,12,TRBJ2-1,ASREGTTYNEQF
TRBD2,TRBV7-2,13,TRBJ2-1,ASSLGVAGYNEQF
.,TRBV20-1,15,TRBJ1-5,SAPGHLDLYSNQPQH
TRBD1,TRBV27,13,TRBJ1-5,ASSGTGGGNQPQH